The clone carrying this T cell receptor (beta chain) was detected a few times. The antigen remains undetermined. Germline V gives CDR1 SQVTM, CDR2 ANQGSEA. The CDR3 consists of 12 residues. Losses at the gene ends were 6 bases for V and 6 bases for J; bases not matched to a gene: 6. This entry belongs to a study of T cell responses to AZD1222 COVID-19 vaccine. Only in-frame clones appear in the TCRdb table, and some are missing; sequencing was by immunoSEQ multiplex PCR. The table shows 95,000 to 150,000 clones, with around 91% occurring only once. Broader study findings: Vaccine-associated CD4 TCRs spanned spike, dominant at 160-218 and 743-854.

The receptor's source is an adult in good health. The chain carries TRBV29-1 and TRBJ1-2; 8 bases agree with TRBD1. Source: peripheral blood, taken on day 0 of MenACWY control vaccination. This CDR3 is CSVDGQGNGYTF. DNA of the CDR3: TGCAGCGTCGACGGACAGGGCAATGGCTACACCTTC.